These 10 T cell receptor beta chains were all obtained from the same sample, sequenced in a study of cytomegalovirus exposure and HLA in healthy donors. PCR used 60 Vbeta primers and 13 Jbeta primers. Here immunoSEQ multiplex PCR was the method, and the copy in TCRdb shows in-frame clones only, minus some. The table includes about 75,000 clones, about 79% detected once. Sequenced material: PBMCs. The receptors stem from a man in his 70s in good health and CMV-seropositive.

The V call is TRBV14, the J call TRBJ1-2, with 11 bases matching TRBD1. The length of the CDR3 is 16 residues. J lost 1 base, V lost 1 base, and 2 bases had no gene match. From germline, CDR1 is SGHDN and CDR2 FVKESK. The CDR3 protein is CASSQAGTGGNYGYTF. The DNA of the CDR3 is TGTGCCAGCAGCCAAGCAGGGACAGGGGGTAACTATGGCTACACCTTC. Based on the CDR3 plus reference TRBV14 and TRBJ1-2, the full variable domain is EAGVTQFPSHSVIEKGQTVTLRCDPISGHDNLYWYRRVMGKEIKFLLHFVKESKQDESGMPNNRFLAERTGGTYSTLKVQPAELEDSGVYFCASSQAGTGGNYGYTFGSGTRLTVV.

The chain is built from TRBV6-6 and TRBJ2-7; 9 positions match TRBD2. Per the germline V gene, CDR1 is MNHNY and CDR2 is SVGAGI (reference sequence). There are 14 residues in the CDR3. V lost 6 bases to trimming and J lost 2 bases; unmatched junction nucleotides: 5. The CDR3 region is CASSQTSGTYEQYF. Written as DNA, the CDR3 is TGTGCCAGCAGCCAGACTAGCGGTACCTACGAGCAGTACTTC.

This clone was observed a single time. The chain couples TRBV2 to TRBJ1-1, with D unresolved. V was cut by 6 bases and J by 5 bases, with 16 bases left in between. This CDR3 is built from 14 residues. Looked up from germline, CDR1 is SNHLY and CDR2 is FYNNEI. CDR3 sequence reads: CASSREEGGTEAFF. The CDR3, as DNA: TGTGCCAGCAGCCGCGAGGAGGGAGGAACTGAAGCTTTCTTT.

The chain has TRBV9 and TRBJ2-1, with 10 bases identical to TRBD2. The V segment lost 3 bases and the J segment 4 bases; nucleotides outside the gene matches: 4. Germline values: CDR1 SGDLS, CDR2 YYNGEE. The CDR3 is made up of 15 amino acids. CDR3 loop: CASSETSGLYNEQFF. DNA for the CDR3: TGTGCCAGCAGCGAGACTAGCGGGCTTTACAATGAGCAGTTCTTC.

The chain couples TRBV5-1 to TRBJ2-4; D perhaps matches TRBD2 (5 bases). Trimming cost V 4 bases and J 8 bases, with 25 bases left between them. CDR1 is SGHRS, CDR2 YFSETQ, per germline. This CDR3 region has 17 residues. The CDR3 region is CASSPVRAANRVDIQYF. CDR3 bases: TGCGCCAGCAGCCCGGTGAGGGCAGCCAACCGAGTGGACATTCAGTACTTC.

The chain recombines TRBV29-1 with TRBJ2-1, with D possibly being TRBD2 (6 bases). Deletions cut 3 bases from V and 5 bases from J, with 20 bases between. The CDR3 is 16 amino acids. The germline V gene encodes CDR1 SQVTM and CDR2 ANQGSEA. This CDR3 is CSVENFGGLSHNEQFF. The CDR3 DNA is TGCAGCGTTGAGAACTTCGGGGGTCTCAGCCACAATGAGCAGTTCTTC.

Written as DNA, the CDR3 is TGCGCCAGCAGCCAAGTTATTAGGGGGGAGCAGTACTTC. Protein: CASSQVIRGEQYF. The chain links TRBV4-1 to TRBJ2-7; D might be TRBD1 (6 bases). Germline V lookup: CDR1 MGHRA, CDR2 YSYEKL. Trimming left V 1 base short and J 7 bases short, with 11 bases between. The CDR3 sequence is 13 residues long.

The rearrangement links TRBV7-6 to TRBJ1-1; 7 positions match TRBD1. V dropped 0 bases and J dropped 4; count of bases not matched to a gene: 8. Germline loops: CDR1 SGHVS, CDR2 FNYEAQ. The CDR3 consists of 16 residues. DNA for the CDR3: TGTGCCAGCAGCTTAGCCCCACAGGGGATAGCCACTGAAGCTTTCTTT. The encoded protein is CASSLAPQGIATEAFF. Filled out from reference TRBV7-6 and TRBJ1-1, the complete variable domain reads GAGVSQSPRYKVTKRGQDVALRCDPISGHVSLYWYRQALGQGPEFLTYFNYEAQQDKSGLPNDRFSAERPEGSISTLTIQRTEQRDSAMYRCASSLAPQGIATEAFFGQGTRLTVV.

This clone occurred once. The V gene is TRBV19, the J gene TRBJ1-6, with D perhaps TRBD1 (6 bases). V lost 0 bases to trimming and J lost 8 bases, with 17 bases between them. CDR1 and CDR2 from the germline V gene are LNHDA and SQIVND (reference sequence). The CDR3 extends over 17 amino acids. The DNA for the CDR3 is TGTGCCAGTAGTATAGATTTCACGGGACAATGGGATTCACCCCTCCACTTT. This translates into CASSIDFTGQWDSPLHF.

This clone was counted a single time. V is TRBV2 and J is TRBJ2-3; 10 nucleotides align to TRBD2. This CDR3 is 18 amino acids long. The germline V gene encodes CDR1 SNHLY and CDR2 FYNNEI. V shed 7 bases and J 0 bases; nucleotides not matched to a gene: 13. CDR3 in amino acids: CASTFKSGRALSTDTQYF. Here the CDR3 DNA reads TGTGCCAGCACCTTCAAGAGCGGGAGGGCCCTCAGCACAGATACGCAGTATTTT.